A selection of T cell receptor beta chains follows, all from one sample in a study of blood T cell repertoires in COVID-19. The table came from immunoSEQ multiplex PCR; TCRdb's copy has only in-frame clones and leaves some out. Here the sample spans 45,000 or so clones, about nine tenths being singletons. The specimen was peripheral blood. The receptors stem from a man aged 65 to 79 with active COVID-19. The CDR3 runs from the conserved cysteine through the conserved F or W. Fields, in order: V gene, J gene, clone size, D gene, CDR3 length, CDR3 protein, CDR3 DNA. D genes are given only for firm matches. Size values are once, few and many counts, or a class for expanded clones, and some rows have none.

V: TRBV10-2
J: TRBJ2-2
size: once
D: NA
length: 17
CDR3: CASSADRGLFFTGELFF
DNA: TGCGCCAGCAGTGCGGACAGAGGACTTTTTTTTACCGGGGAGCTGTTTTTT

V: TRBV28
J: TRBJ2-3
size: NA
D: TRBD1
length: 15
CDR3: CASTPEAGGRGTQYF
DNA: TGTGCCAGCACCCCTGAGGCAGGGGGCAGGGGTACGCAGTATTTT

V: TRBV7-2
J: TRBJ2-3
size: NA
D: TRBD2
length: 17
CDR3: CASSPGLAGGFRDTQYF
DNA: TGTGCCAGCAGCCCGGGACTAGCGGGGGGCTTTCGAGATACGCAGTATTTT

V: TRBV7-2
J: TRBJ1-1
size: NA
D: TRBD1
length: 15
CDR3: CASSSWTGMGTEAFF
DNA: TGTGCCAGCAGCTCTTGGACAGGGATGGGGACTGAAGCTTTCTTT

V: TRBV10-1
J: TRBJ2-3
size: NA
D: TRBD2
length: 13
CDR3: CASSEEREGTQYF
DNA: TGCGCCAGCAGTGAGGAGAGGGAGGGCACGCAGTATTTT

V: TRBV6-5
J: TRBJ1-1
size: NA
D: NA
length: 14
CDR3: CASSYSGQSTEAFF
DNA: TGTGCCAGCAGTTACAGCGGACAGAGCACTGAAGCTTTCTTT

V: TRBV6-5
J: TRBJ2-2
size: NA
D: TRBD1
length: 15
CDR3: CASRFEGARSGELFF
DNA: TGTGCCAGCAGGTTCGAGGGGGCGCGTTCCGGGGAGCTGTTTTTT

V: TRBV3-1/TRBV3-2
J: TRBJ1-1
size: NA
D: TRBD1
length: 18
CDR3: CASSQDRQGRNLNTEAFF
DNA: TGTGCCAGCAGCCAAGATCGACAGGGTCGGAATTTGAACACTGAAGCTTTCTTT

V: TRBV25-1
J: TRBJ2-6
size: NA
D: NA
length: 15
CDR3: CASSDQGSGANVLTF
DNA: TGTGCCAGCAGTGACCAGGGCTCTGGGGCCAACGTCCTGACTTTC

V: TRBV7-9
J: TRBJ1-5
size: NA
D: NA
length: 13
CDR3: CASSHEGNQPQHF
DNA: TGTGCCAGCAGCCATGAGGGCAATCAGCCCCAGCATTTT

V: TRBV6-5
J: TRBJ1-6
size: NA
D: TRBD1
length: 16
CDR3: CASSYGTGFYNSPLHF
DNA: TGTGCCAGCAGTTACGGGACAGGGTTCTATAATTCACCCCTCCACTTT

V: TRBV19
J: TRBJ1-1
size: NA
D: NA
length: 15
CDR3: CASSIPGQGITEAFF
DNA: TGTGCCAGTAGTATTCCAGGGCAAGGGATCACTGAAGCTTTCTTT

V: TRBV6-2/TRBV6-3
J: TRBJ1-5
size: few
D: NA
length: 14
CDR3: CASSSSSSNQPQHF
DNA: TGTGCCAGCAGTTCATCATCTAGCAATCAGCCCCAGCATTTT

V: TRBV28
J: TRBJ1-5
size: NA
D: NA
length: 13
CDR3: CASSPDRSQPQHF
DNA: TGTGCCAGCAGTCCCGACAGATCTCAGCCCCAGCATTTT

V: TRBV19
J: TRBJ2-3
size: NA
D: NA
length: 12
CDR3: CASRASTDTQYF
DNA: TGTGCCAGTAGGGCTAGCACAGATACGCAGTATTTT

V: TRBV27
J: TRBJ1-4
size: NA
D: NA
length: 14
CDR3: CASKDSSTNEKLFF
DNA: TGTGCCAGCAAGGACAGTTCAACTAATGAAAAACTGTTTTTT

V: TRBV29-1
J: TRBJ1-4
size: NA
D: NA
length: 15
CDR3: CSVEDLAQGSRRLFF
DNA: TGCAGCGTTGAAGATCTGGCGCAGGGCAGTCGTCGGCTGTTTTTT

V: TRBV19
J: TRBJ1-2
size: NA
D: NA
length: 13
CDR3: CASSVNTGYGYTF
DNA: TGTGCCAGTAGTGTAAACACAGGGTACGGCTACACCTTC

V: TRBV10-1
J: TRBJ2-2
size: few
D: TRBD2
length: 17
CDR3: CASSESMWRGYTGELFF
DNA: TGCGCCAGCAGTGAGTCGATGTGGCGGGGGTACACCGGGGAGCTGTTTTTT

V: TRBV6-6
J: TRBJ2-5
size: NA
D: NA
length: 12
CDR3: CAAADAQETQYF
DNA: TGTGCTGCGGCCGACGCCCAAGAGACCCAGTACTTC

V: TRBV5-1
J: TRBJ2-1
size: NA
D: TRBD1
length: 17
CDR3: CASSTGRQTGGQGEQFF
DNA: TGCGCCAGCAGTACTGGTAGGCAGACAGGGGGCCAGGGAGAGCAGTTCTTC

V: TRBV3-1/TRBV3-2
J: TRBJ2-2
size: few
D: NA
length: 14
CDR3: CASSPYPNTGELFF
DNA: TGTGCCAGCAGCCCCTATCCGAACACCGGGGAGCTGTTTTTT

V: TRBV5-1
J: TRBJ2-5
size: NA
D: TRBD2
length: 13
CDR3: CASSAEPSGDKYF
DNA: TGCGCCAGCAGCGCCGAACCTAGCGGGGACAAGTACTTC

V: TRBV11-2
J: TRBJ2-5
size: NA
D: NA
length: 15
CDR3: CASSLGPGSRETQYF
DNA: TGTGCCAGCAGCTTAGGGCCCGGGAGTAGGGAGACCCAGTACTTC

V: TRBV7-8
J: TRBJ2-6
size: NA
D: TRBD2
length: 19
CDR3: CASSLRSGGTSSGANVLTF
DNA: TGTGCCAGCAGCTTAAGGTCGGGGGGGACGAGCTCTGGGGCCAACGTCCTGACTTTC

V: TRBV6-5
J: TRBJ2-1
size: NA
D: TRBD1
length: 15
CDR3: CASIRRGHEVNEQFF
DNA: TGTGCCAGCATTCGCAGGGGGCATGAAGTCAATGAGCAGTTCTTC

V: TRBV6-4
J: TRBJ2-2
size: NA
D: NA
length: 13
CDR3: CASSRTGNGELFF
DNA: TGTGCCAGCAGCCGAACAGGGAACGGGGAGCTGTTTTTT

V: TRBV27
J: TRBJ1-1
size: NA
D: TRBD1
length: 13
CDR3: CASSDRENTEAFF
DNA: TGTGCCAGCAGTGACAGGGAGAACACTGAAGCTTTCTTT

V: TRBV7-9
J: TRBJ1-1
size: NA
D: NA
length: 16
CDR3: CASSLDPRDRNTEAFF
DNA: TGTGCCAGCAGCTTAGATCCCAGGGATCGGAACACTGAAGCTTTCTTT

V: TRBV28
J: TRBJ1-6
size: NA
D: TRBD1
length: 15
CDR3: CASSSRTGKNSPLHF
DNA: TGTGCCAGCAGTTCCCGGACAGGGAAAAATTCACCCCTCCACTTT

V: TRBV6-6
J: TRBJ2-2
size: NA
D: TRBD2
length: 16
CDR3: CASSFGAGGRGGELFF
DNA: TGTGCCAGCTCTTTTGGAGCGGGGGGCCGCGGCGGGGAGCTGTTTTTT

V: TRBV5-1
J: TRBJ1-6
size: NA
D: TRBD1
length: 16
CDR3: CASSLGWRQGGSPLHF
DNA: TGCGCCAGCAGCTTGGGGTGGAGACAGGGAGGTTCACCCCTCCACTTT

V: TRBV5-1
J: TRBJ2-5
size: NA
D: TRBD2
length: 15
CDR3: CASSEQGLGQETQYF
DNA: TGCGCCAGCAGCGAGCAGGGACTAGGCCAAGAGACCCAGTACTTC

V: TRBV14
J: TRBJ2-2
size: NA
D: NA
length: 16
CDR3: CASSQENFRDTGELFF
DNA: TGTGCCAGCAGCCAAGAGAACTTCCGGGACACCGGGGAGCTGTTTTTT

V: TRBV18
J: TRBJ2-5
size: NA
D: NA
length: 12
CDR3: CASSPREETQYF
DNA: TGTGCCAGCTCACCGAGGGAAGAGACCCAGTACTTC

V: TRBV2
J: TRBJ2-1
size: NA
D: TRBD2
length: 17
CDR3: CASSRGLAGGPTDEQFF
DNA: TGTGCCAGCAGTCGCGGACTAGCGGGGGGGCCGACGGATGAGCAGTTCTTC

V: TRBV15
J: TRBJ1-5
size: NA
D: TRBD1
length: 16
CDR3: CATSRDPGQPNQPQHF
DNA: TGTGCCACCAGCAGAGACCCGGGACAGCCAAATCAGCCCCAGCATTTT

V: TRBV7-2
J: TRBJ2-3
size: NA
D: NA
length: 14
CDR3: CASSAIAATDTQYF
DNA: TGTGCCAGCAGCGCGATAGCGGCCACAGATACGCAGTATTTT

V: TRBV4-2
J: TRBJ2-5
size: NA
D: TRBD2
length: 16
CDR3: CASSQARGAGKETQYF
DNA: TGTGCCAGCAGCCAAGCCCGGGGAGCGGGGAAAGAGACCCAGTACTTC

V: TRBV7-9
J: TRBJ1-2
size: NA
D: NA
length: 12
CDR3: CASSFSDNGYTF
DNA: TGTGCCAGCAGCTTTAGTGATAATGGCTACACCTTC

V: TRBV6-1
J: TRBJ2-2
size: few
D: TRBD2
length: 16
CDR3: CASSERAGGSAGELFF
DNA: TGTGCCAGCAGTGAACGAGCGGGGGGGTCCGCCGGGGAGCTGTTTTTT

V: TRBV4-2
J: TRBJ2-3
size: NA
D: NA
length: 16
CDR3: CASSPLSGYIADTQYF
DNA: TGTGCCAGCAGCCCCCTTTCAGGGTATATCGCAGATACGCAGTATTTT